Listed here are 8 T cell receptor beta chains from one sample, sequenced in a study of cytomegalovirus exposure and HLA in healthy donors. 60 Vbeta and 13 Jbeta primers were used in PCR. Some clones are missing from TCRdb's copy, which holds only in-frame ones; the method was immunoSEQ multiplex PCR. The sample lists about 140,000 clones, over 60% occurring once. Sequenced material: PBMCs. The receptors originated from a female donor in good health and CMV-seronegative.

The chain is built from TRBV6-6 and TRBJ2-7; 8 bases agree with TRBD1. Germline assignment: CDR1 MNHNY and CDR2 SVGAGI (reference sequence). CDR3 size: 14 residues. V lost 6 bases to trimming and J lost 0 bases; unmatched junction nucleotides: 4. CDR3 nucleotide sequence: TGTGCCAGCAGCCACGGACAGGGCTCCTACGAGCAGTACTTC. Protein product: CASSHGQGSYEQYF.

The rearrangement joins TRBV9 to TRBJ2-2; TRBD2 matches at 7 bases. This CDR3 has 17 amino acids. The germline gives CDR1 SGDLS, CDR2 YYNGEE. V lost 0 bases, J lost 3 bases, and 8 bases stayed unmatched. CDR3 loop: CASSVDVQSGDTGELFF. The CDR3 DNA follows: TGTGCCAGCAGCGTAGACGTTCAGAGCGGGGACACCGGGGAGCTGTTTTTT.

The V call is TRBV19, the J call TRBJ2-7; tentatively, D is TRBD1 (5 bases). V lost 5 bases to trimming and J lost 3 bases, with 11 bases between them. The CDR3 contains 13 residues. Germline CDR1 reads LNHDA; CDR2 reads SQIVND (reference sequence). This chain's CDR3 is CASSSDTNYEQYF. The CDR3 region has the DNA TGTGCCAGTAGTTCGGACACGAACTACGAGCAGTACTTC.

V usage is TRBV18 and J usage is TRBJ2-5; 8 nucleotides agree with TRBD2. Germline CDR1 and CDR2: KGHSH and LQKENI. CDR3 length equals 13 residues. The junction had 6 bases not matched to a gene; V was cut back by 8 bases and J by 4 bases. In nucleotides, the CDR3 is TGTGCCAGCACAGCGGGAGTAGGAGAGACCCAGTACTTC. Translation: CASTAGVGETQYF.

This clone showed up just a few times. The V gene is TRBV7-9, the J gene TRBJ1-1; TRBD1 aligns across 10 bases. The CDR3 is made up of 15 amino acids. From germline, CDR1 is SEHNR and CDR2 FQNEAQ (reference sequence). V lost 5 bases to trimming and J lost 1 base; unmatched junction nucleotides: 4. CDR3 in DNA: TGTGCCAGCAGCCTGGGGGACAGGGGGAACACTGAAGCTTTCTTT. Translation gives CASSLGDRGNTEAFF.

The rearrangement joins TRBV27 to TRBJ2-1, with D possibly being TRBD1 (5 bases). The CDR3 runs 15 residues. V was cut by 5 bases and J by 4 bases, with 15 bases left in between. The germline V gene has CDR1 MNHEY and CDR2 SMNVEV (reference sequence). CDR3 loop: CASSLSPGLYNEQFF. The DNA of the CDR3 is TGTGCCAGCAGTCTCTCTCCAGGGCTTTACAATGAGCAGTTCTTC.

CDR3 loop: CASSDGTGDEQYF. CDR3 bases: TGTGCCAGTAGTGATGGGACAGGGGACGAGCAGTACTTC. The V gene is TRBV19, the J gene TRBJ2-7; 10 nucleotides agree with TRBD1. This CDR3 is 13 amino acids long. Germline loops: CDR1 LNHDA, CDR2 SQIVND (reference sequence). V shed 5 bases, J shed 5 bases, and the junction held 3 bases outside the gene matches.

In its sample, this clone was seen once. The chain joins TRBV11-1 to TRBJ1-1, with TRBD1 matching over 8 bases. The germline V gene encodes CDR1 SGHAT and CDR2 FQDESV (reference sequence). The CDR3 is 15 residues long. Trimming took 5 bases from V and 1 from J; bases not matched to a gene: 6. The CDR3 is CASSTTGAANTEAFF. The CDR3 coding sequence is TGTGCCAGCAGCACGACAGGGGCGGCGAACACTGAAGCTTTCTTT. Full variable domain (outside the CDR3, taken from reference TRBV11-1 and TRBJ1-1): EAEVAQSPRYKITEKSQAVAFWCDPISGHATLYWYRQILGQGPELLVQFQDESVVDDSQLPKDRFSAERLKGVDSTLKIQPAELGDSAMYLCASSTTGAANTEAFFGQGTRLTVV.